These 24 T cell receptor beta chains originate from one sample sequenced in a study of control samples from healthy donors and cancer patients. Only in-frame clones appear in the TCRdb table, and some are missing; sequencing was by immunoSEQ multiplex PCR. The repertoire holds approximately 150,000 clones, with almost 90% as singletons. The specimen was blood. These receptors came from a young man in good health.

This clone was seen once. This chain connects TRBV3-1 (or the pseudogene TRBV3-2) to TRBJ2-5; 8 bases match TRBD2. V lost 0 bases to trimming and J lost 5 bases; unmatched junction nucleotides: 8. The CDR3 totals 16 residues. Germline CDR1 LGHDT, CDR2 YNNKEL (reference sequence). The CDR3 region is CASSQDIPGGRETQYF. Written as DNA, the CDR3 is TGTGCCAGCAGCCAAGATATCCCGGGGGGGCGGGAGACCCAGTACTTC.

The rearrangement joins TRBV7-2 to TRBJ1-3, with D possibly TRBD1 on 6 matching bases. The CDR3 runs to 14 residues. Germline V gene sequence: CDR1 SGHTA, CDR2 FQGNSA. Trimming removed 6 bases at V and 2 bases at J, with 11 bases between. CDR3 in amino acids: CASRIRDTGNTIYF. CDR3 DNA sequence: TGTGCCAGCAGGATACGGGACACTGGAAACACCATATATTTT.

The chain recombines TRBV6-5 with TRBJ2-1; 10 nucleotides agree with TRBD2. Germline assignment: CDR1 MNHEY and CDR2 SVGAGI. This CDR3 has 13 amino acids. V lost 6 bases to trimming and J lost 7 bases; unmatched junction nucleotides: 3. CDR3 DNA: TGTGCCAGCAGGCTAGCGGGGGTAAATGAGCAGTTCTTC. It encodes CASRLAGVNEQFF.

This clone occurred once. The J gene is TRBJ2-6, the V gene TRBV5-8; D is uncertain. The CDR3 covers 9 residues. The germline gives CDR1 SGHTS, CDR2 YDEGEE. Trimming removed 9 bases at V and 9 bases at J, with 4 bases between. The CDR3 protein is CATINVLTF. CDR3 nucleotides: TGTGCCACCATCAACGTCCTGACTTTC.

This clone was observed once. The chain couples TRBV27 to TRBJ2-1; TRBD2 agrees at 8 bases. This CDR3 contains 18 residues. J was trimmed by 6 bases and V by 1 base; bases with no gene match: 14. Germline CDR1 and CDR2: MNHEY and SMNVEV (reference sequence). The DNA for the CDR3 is TGTGCCAGCAGTTTATTGAACCCCGGGACTAGGAAGGGCAATGAGCAGTTCTTC. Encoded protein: CASSLLNPGTRKGNEQFF.

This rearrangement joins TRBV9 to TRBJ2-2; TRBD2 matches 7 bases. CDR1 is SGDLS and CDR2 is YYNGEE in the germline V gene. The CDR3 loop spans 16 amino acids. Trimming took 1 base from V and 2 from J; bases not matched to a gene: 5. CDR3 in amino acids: CASSVRSGENTGELFF. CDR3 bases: TGTGCCAGCAGCGTAAGGAGCGGGGAAAACACCGGGGAGCTGTTTTTT.

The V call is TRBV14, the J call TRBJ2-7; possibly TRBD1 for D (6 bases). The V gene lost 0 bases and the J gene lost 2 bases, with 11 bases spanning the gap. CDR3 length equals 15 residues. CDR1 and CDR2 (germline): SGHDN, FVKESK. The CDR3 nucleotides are TGTGCCAGCAGCCAAGAAGAGGGGGTGGCCTACGAGCAGTACTTC. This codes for CASSQEEGVAYEQYF.

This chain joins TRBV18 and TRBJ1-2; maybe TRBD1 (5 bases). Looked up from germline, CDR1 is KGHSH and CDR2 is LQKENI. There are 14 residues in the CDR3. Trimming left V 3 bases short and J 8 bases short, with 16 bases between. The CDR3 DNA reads TGTGCCAGCTCACCCGGGACGTACCCGGGAGGCTACACCTTC. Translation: CASSPGTYPGGYTF.

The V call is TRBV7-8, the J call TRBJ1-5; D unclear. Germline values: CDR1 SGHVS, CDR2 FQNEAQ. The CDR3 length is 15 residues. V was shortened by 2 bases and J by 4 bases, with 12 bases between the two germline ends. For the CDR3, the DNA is TGTGCCAGCAGCTTATTTAAAAGAAATAATCAGCCCCAGCATTTT. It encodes CASSLFKRNNQPQHF.

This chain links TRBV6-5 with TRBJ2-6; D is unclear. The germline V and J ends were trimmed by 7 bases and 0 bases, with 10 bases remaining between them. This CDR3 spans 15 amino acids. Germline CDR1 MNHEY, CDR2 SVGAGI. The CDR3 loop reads CASMTGVSGANVLTF. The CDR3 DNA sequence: TGTGCCAGCATGACCGGCGTCTCTGGGGCCAACGTCCTGACTTTC.

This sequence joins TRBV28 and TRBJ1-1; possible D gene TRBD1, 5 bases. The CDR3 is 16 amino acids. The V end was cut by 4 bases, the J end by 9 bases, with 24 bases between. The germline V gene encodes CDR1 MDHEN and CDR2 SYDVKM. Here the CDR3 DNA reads TGTGCCAGCAGTTCGCGGGGGGTGGAGGGAGAGGTGCAAGCTTTCTTT. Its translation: CASSSRGVEGEVQAFF. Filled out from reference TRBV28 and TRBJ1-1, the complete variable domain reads DVKVTQSSRYLVKRTGEKVFLECVQDMDHENMFWYRQDPGLGLRLIYFSYDVKMKEKGDIPEGYSVSREKKERFSLILESASTNQTSMYLCASSSRGVEGEVQAFFGQGTRLTVV.

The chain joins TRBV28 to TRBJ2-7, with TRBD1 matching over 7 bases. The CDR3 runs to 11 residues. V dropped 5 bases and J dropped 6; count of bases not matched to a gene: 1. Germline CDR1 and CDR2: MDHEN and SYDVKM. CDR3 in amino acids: CASSHRGEQYF. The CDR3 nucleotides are TGTGCCAGCAGTCACAGGGGCGAGCAGTACTTC.

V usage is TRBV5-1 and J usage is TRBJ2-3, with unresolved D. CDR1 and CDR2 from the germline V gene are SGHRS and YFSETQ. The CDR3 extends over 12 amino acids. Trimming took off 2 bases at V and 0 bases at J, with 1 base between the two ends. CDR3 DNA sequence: TGCGCCAGCAGCTTTAGCACAGATACGCAGTATTTT. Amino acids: CASSFSTDTQYF.

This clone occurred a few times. The CDR3 protein is CASRTRGLRAGVINEQFF. The CDR3 DNA sequence: TGTGCCAGCAGGACACGGGGGCTAAGGGCGGGGGTCATCAATGAGCAGTTCTTC. V gene TRBV2 combines with J gene TRBJ2-1; a possible D gene is TRBD2 (7 bases). This CDR3 is 18 amino acids long. Trimming took off 6 bases at V and 6 bases at J, with 27 bases between the two ends. CDR1 SNHLY and CDR2 FYNNEI come from the germline V gene. Combining the CDR3 with reference TRBV2 and TRBJ2-1 gives the whole variable domain EPEVTQTPSHQVTQMGQEVILRCVPISNHLYFYWYRQILGQKVEFLVSFYNNEISEKSEIFDDQFSVERPDGSNFTLKIRSTKLEDSAMYFCASRTRGLRAGVINEQFFGPGTRLTVL.

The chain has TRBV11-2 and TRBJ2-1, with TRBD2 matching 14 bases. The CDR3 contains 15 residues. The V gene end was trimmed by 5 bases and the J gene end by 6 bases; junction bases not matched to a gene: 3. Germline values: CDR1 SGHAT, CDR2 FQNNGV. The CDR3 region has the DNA TGTGCCAGCAGCGGACTAGCGGGGGGATGCAATGAGCAGTTCTTC. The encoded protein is CASSGLAGGCNEQFF.

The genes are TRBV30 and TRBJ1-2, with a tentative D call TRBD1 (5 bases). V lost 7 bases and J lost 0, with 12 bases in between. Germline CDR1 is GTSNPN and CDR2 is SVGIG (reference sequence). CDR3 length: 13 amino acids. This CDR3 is CASPGVANYGYTF. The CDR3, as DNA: TGTGCCTCCCCGGGGGTGGCTAACTATGGCTACACCTTC.

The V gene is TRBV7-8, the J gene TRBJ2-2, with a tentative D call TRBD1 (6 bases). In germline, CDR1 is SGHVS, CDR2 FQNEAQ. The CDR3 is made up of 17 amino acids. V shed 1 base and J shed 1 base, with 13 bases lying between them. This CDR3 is CASSLVYRAENTGELFF. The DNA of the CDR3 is TGTGCCAGCAGCTTAGTTTACAGGGCCGAGAACACCGGGGAGCTGTTTTTT.

CDR3 DNA: TGTGCCACCAGCAGAGTGGCAGGGGCTAGCACAGATACGCAGTATTTT. This sequence encodes CATSRVAGASTDTQYF. The V call is TRBV15, the J call TRBJ2-3; D perhaps matches TRBD1 (6 bases). The CDR3 has 16 amino acids. The germline V and J ends were trimmed by 1 base and 0 bases, with 11 bases remaining between them. Germline CDR1 and CDR2: LNHNV and YYDKDF (reference sequence).

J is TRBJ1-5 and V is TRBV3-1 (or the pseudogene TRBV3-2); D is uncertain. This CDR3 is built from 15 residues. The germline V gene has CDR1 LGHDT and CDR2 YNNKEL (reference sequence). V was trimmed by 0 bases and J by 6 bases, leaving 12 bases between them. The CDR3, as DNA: TGTGCCAGCAGCCAAGATATGACGGAGGCTCAGCCCCAGCATTTT. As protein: CASSQDMTEAQPQHF.

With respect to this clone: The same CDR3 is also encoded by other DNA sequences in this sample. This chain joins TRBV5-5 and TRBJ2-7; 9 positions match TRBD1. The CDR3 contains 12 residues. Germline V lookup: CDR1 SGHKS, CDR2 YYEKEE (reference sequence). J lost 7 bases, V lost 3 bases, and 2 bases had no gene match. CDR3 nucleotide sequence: TGTGCCAGCAGCTGGACAGGGGAGGAGCAGTACTTC. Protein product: CASSWTGEEQYF.

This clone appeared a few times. CDR3 amino acids: CASSTPTGYEQYF. The DNA of the CDR3 is TGTGCCAGCAGTACCCCGACAGGCTACGAGCAGTACTTC. The genes are TRBV6-5 and TRBJ2-7; maybe TRBD1 (6 bases). CDR3 length: 13 residues. V was shortened by 5 bases and J by 3 bases, with 11 bases between the two germline ends. Germline assignment: CDR1 MNHEY and CDR2 SVGAGI.

This chain's CDR3 is CASSYQSRSSYNEQFF. For the CDR3, the DNA is TGTGCCAGCAGTTACCAATCCAGGAGCTCCTACAATGAGCAGTTCTTC. The chain links TRBV6-5 to TRBJ2-1; D not resolved. Germline V CDR1 and CDR2: MNHEY, SVGAGI. The CDR3 has 16 amino acids. The V end lost 2 bases, the J end lost 0 bases, and 11 bases lay between the germline ends.

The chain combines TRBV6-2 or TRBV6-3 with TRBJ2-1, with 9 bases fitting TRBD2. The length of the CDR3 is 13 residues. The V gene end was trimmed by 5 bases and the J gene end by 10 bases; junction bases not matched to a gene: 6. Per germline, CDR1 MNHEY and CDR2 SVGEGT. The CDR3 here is CASSKSGGPEQFF. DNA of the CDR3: TGTGCCAGCAGTAAGAGCGGGGGGCCGGAGCAGTTCTTC.

This chain's CDR3 is CASSQGGGSYGYTF. For the CDR3, the DNA is TGTGCCAGCAGCCAAGGGGGGGGATCCTATGGCTACACCTTC. This chain links TRBV4-2 with TRBJ1-2; perhaps TRBD1 as D (5 bases). The CDR3 is made up of 14 amino acids. Trimming took off 1 base at V and 4 bases at J, with 10 bases between the two ends. Germline CDR1 LGHNA, CDR2 YNFKEQ.